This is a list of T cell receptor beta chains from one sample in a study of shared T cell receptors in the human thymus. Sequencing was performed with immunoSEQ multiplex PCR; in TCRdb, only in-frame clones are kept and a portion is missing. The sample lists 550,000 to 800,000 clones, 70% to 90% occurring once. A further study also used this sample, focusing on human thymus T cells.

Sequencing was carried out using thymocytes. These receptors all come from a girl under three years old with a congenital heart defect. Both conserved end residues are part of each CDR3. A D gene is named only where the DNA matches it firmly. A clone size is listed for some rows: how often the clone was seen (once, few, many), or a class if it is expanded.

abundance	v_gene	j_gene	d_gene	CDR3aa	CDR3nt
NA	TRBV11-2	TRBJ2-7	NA	CASSLKAYEQYF	TGTGCCAGCAGCTTAAAAGCCTACGAGCAGTACTTC
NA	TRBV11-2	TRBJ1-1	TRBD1	CASSPGRGWANTEAFF	TGTGCCAGCAGCCCAGGCAGGGGGTGGGCGAACACTGAAGCTTTCTTT
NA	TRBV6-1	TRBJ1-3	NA	CASSEARDLPPSGNTIYF	TGTGCCAGCAGTGAAGCCAGGGATCTCCCTCCCTCTGGAAACACCATATATTTT
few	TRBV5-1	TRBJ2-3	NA	CASSLMADRPSTDTQYF	TGCGCCAGCAGCTTGATGGCCGACAGGCCCAGCACAGATACGCAGTATTTT
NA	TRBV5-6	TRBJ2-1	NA	CASSSDQTEDNEQFF	TGTGCCAGCAGCTCAGACCAGACGGAGGACAATGAGCAGTTCTTC
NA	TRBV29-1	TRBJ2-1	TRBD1	CSVFKGQINNEQFF	TGCAGCGTCTTCAAGGGACAGATAAACAATGAGCAGTTCTTC
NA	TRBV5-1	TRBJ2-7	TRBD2	CASSLDGAGGNAYEQYF	TGCGCCAGCAGCTTGGATGGGGCGGGGGGCAATGCCTACGAGCAGTACTTC
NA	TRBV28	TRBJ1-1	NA	CASSFQLRVMAFF	TGTGCCAGCAGTTTTCAACTTCGAGTTATGGCTTTCTTT
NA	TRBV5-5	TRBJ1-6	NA	CASSLETQGKGQGSPLHF	TGTGCCAGCAGCTTGGAGACGCAGGGAAAGGGGCAGGGTTCACCCCTCCACTTT
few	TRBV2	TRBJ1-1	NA	CASSERAGRRRTEAFF	TGTGCCAGCAGTGAAAGGGCCGGCCGGCGGAGGACTGAAGCTTTCTTT
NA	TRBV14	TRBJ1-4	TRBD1	CASSQPGQRYEKLFF	TGTGCCAGCAGCCAACCGGGACAGAGATATGAAAAACTGTTTTTT
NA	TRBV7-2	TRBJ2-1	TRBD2	CASSLVLRGAKSSYNEQFF	TGTGCCAGCAGCTTAGTATTGCGGGGGGCGAAGAGCTCCTACAATGAGCAGTTCTTC
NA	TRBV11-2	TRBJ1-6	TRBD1	CASSLDFGTEALNSPLHF	TGTGCCAGCAGCTTAGATTTCGGGACAGAGGCCCTAAATTCACCCCTCCACTTT
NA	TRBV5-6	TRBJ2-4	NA	CASSLVRDIQYF	TGTGCCAGCAGCTTGGTACGGGACATTCAGTACTTC
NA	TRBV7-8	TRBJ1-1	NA	CASSPRAFF	TGTGCCAGCAGCCCCCGGGCTTTCTTT
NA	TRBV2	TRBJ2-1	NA	CASSGWGPLVNEQFF	TGTGCCAGCAGTGGGTGGGGCCCGCTCGTCAATGAGCAGTTCTTC
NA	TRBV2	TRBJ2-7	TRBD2	CASRPGLAVYEQYF	TGTGCCAGCAGGCCGGGACTAGCGGTCTACGAGCAGTACTTC
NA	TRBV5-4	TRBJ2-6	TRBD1	CASSADRVVKVLTF	TGTGCCAGCAGCGCGGACAGGGTAGTAAAGGTCCTGACTTTC